The rows below give T cell receptor beta chains drawn from one sample of a study of T cell repertoires in cytomegalovirus infection. TCRdb processed the reads anew with MiXCR; each CDR3 protein has one entry. The table lists more than 250,000 distinct CDR3 sequences, 20% to 30% of them singletons. Their target antigens are unknown. This specimen consisted of cultured PBMCs, obtained from culture after CMV antigen stimulation. The receptors come from a human donor in good health (CMV status not recorded). Some clones in this sample may be carry-over from other donors' samples. The CDR3 runs from the conserved cysteine through the conserved F or W. D genes are given only for firm matches. The size entry is marked missing in some rows and otherwise reads once, few, many or a size class.

j_call | d_call | clone_size | v_call | cdr3_aa | cdr3_nt
TRBJ1-6 | NA | NA | TRBV4-2 | CASSRGGSPLHF | TGTGCCAGCAGCCGGGGGGGTTCACCCCTCCACTTT
TRBJ2-3 | NA | few | TRBV4-3 | CASSSLGERDTQYF | TGCGCCAGCAGCTCGCTGGGGGAGCGGGATACGCAGTATTTT
TRBJ2-7 | TRBD1 | NA | TRBV28 | CASSSDRVGQYF | TGTGCCAGCAGTTCCGACAGGGTTGGGCAGTACTTC
TRBJ2-1 | NA | NA | TRBV20-1 | CSAREYRLGSGEQFF | TGCAGTGCTAGAGAATACAGGCTCGGGTCCGGTGAGCAGTTCTTC
TRBJ2-5 | NA | NA | TRBV7-3 | CASSLHSLETQYF | TGTGCCAGCAGCTTACATAGCTTGGAGACCCAGTACTTC
TRBJ2-1 | NA | few | TRBV28 | CASSLMGRISYNEQFF | TGTGCCAGCAGTTTAATGGGGCGGATCTCCTACAATGAGCAGTTCTTC
TRBJ1-2 | NA | NA | TRBV20-1 | CSARDRGFLEGDYGYTF | TGCAGTGCTAGAGATCGGGGGTTTTTGGAGGGTGACTATGGCTACACCTTC
TRBJ2-5 | NA | NA | TRBV9 | CASSVAPGLETQYF | TGTGCCAGCAGCGTAGCTCCCGGGTTGGAGACCCAGTACTTC
TRBJ2-2 | NA | NA | TRBV5-8 | CASSLVGGSNTGELFF | TGTGCCAGCAGCTTGGTGGGCGGCTCGAACACCGGGGAGCTGTTTTTT
TRBJ2-7 | TRBD2 | few | TRBV12-3/TRBV12-4 | CASSSGLAGVEQYF | TGTGCCAGCAGTTCGGGACTAGCGGGAGTTGAGCAGTACTTC
TRBJ2-5 | NA | NA | TRBV2 | CASTGLVGETQYF | TGTGCCAGCACAGGCCTCGTGGGAGAGACCCAGTACTTC
TRBJ2-7 | TRBD2 | NA | TRBV6-8 | CASRPGGPSSEQCF | TGTGCCAGCAGACCGGGAGGGCCCTCGAGCGAGCAGTGCTTC
TRBJ2-4 | TRBD1 | NA | TRBV5-1 | CASSPRDRVAKNIQYF | TGCGCCAGCAGCCCCCGGGACAGGGTAGCCAAAAACATTCAGTACTTC
TRBJ2-1 | NA | NA | TRBV7-2 | CASGADPLKEQFF | TGTGCCAGCGGCGCGGACCCTCTCAAGGAGCAGTTCTTC
TRBJ2-5 | TRBD1 | many | TRBV7-2 | CASSSRTGTRETQYF | TGTGCCAGCAGCTCCCGGACAGGGACGAGAGAGACCCAGTACTTC
TRBJ1-1 | NA | many | TRBV7-2 | CASSLGRYSGIGAFF | TGTGCCAGCAGCTTAGGAAGGTACAGCGGCATAGGAGCTTTCTTT
TRBJ2-1 | NA | NA | TRBV19 | CASSIISGSEQFF | TGTGCCAGTAGTATTATCTCAGGGAGTGAGCAGTTCTTC
TRBJ2-3 | NA | many | TRBV7-8 | CASRWGDGATDTQYF | TGTGCCAGCAGGTGGGGAGATGGGGCCACAGATACGCAGTATTTT
TRBJ1-5 | NA | NA | TRBV20-1 | CSAVQNNQPQHF | TGCAGTGCTGTTCAAAACAATCAGCCCCAGCATTTT
TRBJ1-2 | NA | once | TRBV7-9 | CASSLGIAGSNYGYTF | TGTGCCAGCAGCTTAGGAATTGCAGGGTCAAACTATGGCTACACCTTC
TRBJ2-5 | NA | many | TRBV7-8 | CASRNRAGETQYF | TGTGCCAGCAGGAACAGGGCGGGAGAGACCCAGTACTTC
TRBJ2-7 | TRBD2 | few | TRBV27 | CASMLLAGLDYEQYF | TGTGCCAGCATGTTACTAGCGGGTCTTGACTACGAGCAGTACTTC
TRBJ2-5 | TRBD2 | NA | TRBV4-1 | CASSQAAGGDEETQYF | TGCGCCAGCAGCCAAGCAGCGGGAGGGGATGAAGAGACCCAGTACTTC
TRBJ2-1 | TRBD1 | few | TRBV5-4 | CASSPRGTGLYNEQFF | TGTGCCAGCAGCCCAAGGGGGACAGGGCTCTACAATGAGCAGTTCTTC
TRBJ2-5 | TRBD2 | few | TRBV5-8 | CASSLEGLAGAGETQYF | TGTGCCAGCAGCTTGGAGGGTTTAGCGGGAGCTGGTGAGACCCAGTACTTC
TRBJ2-4 | NA | few | TRBV2 | CASTLEANIQYF | TGTGCCAGCACGTTGGAGGCGAACATTCAGTACTTC
TRBJ1-5 | NA | few | TRBV6-2/TRBV6-3 | CASRADPPGGNQPQHF | TGTGCCAGCAGAGCAGACCCACCCGGGGGCAATCAGCCCCAGCATTTT
TRBJ1-2 | NA | NA | TRBV30 | CAWSVDSRVVDTF | TGTGCCTGGAGTGTTGATTCCCGGGTTGTAGACACCTTC
TRBJ2-1 | TRBD2 | once | TRBV4-3 | CASSQDRDYYNEQFF | TGCGCCAGCAGCCAAGATCGGGACTACTACAATGAGCAGTTCTTC
TRBJ2-6 | NA | many | TRBV12-3/TRBV12-4 | CASSLVGGPNVLTF | TGTGCCAGCAGTTTGGTGGGGGGACCCAACGTCCTGACTTTC
TRBJ2-3 | TRBD1 | NA | TRBV12-3/TRBV12-4 | CASSDRGLGDTQYF | TGTGCCAGCAGTGACAGGGGGCTAGGAGATACGCAGTATTTT
TRBJ1-1 | NA | NA | TRBV7-2 | CASSLHPAGTEAFF | TGTGCCAGCAGCTTACACCCTGCGGGCACTGAAGCTTTCTTT